A selection of T cell receptor beta chains follows, all from one sample in a study of Ad26.COV2.S vaccination and SARS-CoV-2 variants. Libraries were prepared by immunoSEQ multiplex PCR; TCRdb keeps only in-frame clonotypes and omits some of them. Here the sample spans hundreds of thousands of clones, around 87% being singletons. Sample: peripheral blood, taken in a trial of Ad26.COV2.S vaccine versus placebo. The source of these receptors is a person aged 18 to 59 who received the Ad26.COV2.S COVID-19 vaccine or a placebo. CDR3s include the opening cysteine and the closing phenylalanine or tryptophan. The D gene is left open where the match is weak. Not every row has a clone size; where given, it reads once, few, many or a size class.

v_gene,len,abundance,j_gene,d_gene,CDR3aa,CDR3nt
TRBV27,16,-,TRBJ2-5,TRBD2,CASRLISGGATETQYF,TGTGCCAGCAGGCTGATTAGCGGGGGGGCCACTGAGACCCAGTACTTC
TRBV3-1/TRBV3-2,18,-,TRBJ1-3,TRBD1,CASSHKPGQGARGNTIYF,TGTGCCAGCAGCCATAAACCGGGACAGGGGGCGCGTGGAAACACCATATATTTT
TRBV11-2,15,-,TRBJ2-7,-,CASSLDRGVSYEQYF,TGTGCCAGCAGCTTAGATCGCGGGGTTTCCTACGAGCAGTACTTC
TRBV4-1,17,few,TRBJ1-5,-,CASSQSPTGLSNQPQHF,TGCGCCAGCAGCCAATCCCCCACAGGGCTTAGCAATCAGCCCCAGCATTTT
TRBV5-4,17,-,TRBJ1-2,TRBD1,CASSPGGTGISNYGYTF,TGTGCCAGCAGCCCAGGGGGGACAGGGATATCTAACTATGGCTACACCTTC
TRBV7-9,17,-,TRBJ2-2,-,CASSSVRGFANTGELFF,TGTGCCAGCAGCTCTGTCCGAGGGTTCGCGAACACCGGGGAGCTGTTTTTT
TRBV2,11,few,TRBJ1-1,-,CASSSEFKAFF,TGTGCCAGCAGTTCAGAGTTTAAAGCTTTCTTT
TRBV4-2,11,-,TRBJ2-3,-,CASRATDTQYF,TGTGCCAGCAGGGCCACAGATACGCAGTATTTT
TRBV5-1,16,few,TRBJ1-1,-,CASSPGTGTPNTEAFF,TGCGCCAGCAGCCCGGGGACCGGGACACCTAACACTGAAGCTTTCTTT
TRBV19,13,-,TRBJ1-1,-,CAIQGTMNTEAFF,TGTGCCATTCAGGGGACAATGAACACTGAAGCTTTCTTT
TRBV15,13,-,TRBJ1-1,-,CATSRSRQSEAFF,TGTGCCACCAGCAGGTCGCGACAGTCAGAAGCTTTCTTT
TRBV19,15,-,TRBJ2-7,-,CASTIASGAVYEQYF,TGTGCCAGTACCATAGCGTCCGGGGCCGTATACGAGCAGTACTTC
TRBV5-1,14,-,TRBJ2-7,-,CASSSSPPSYEQYF,TGCGCCAGCAGCTCCAGTCCCCCCTCCTACGAGCAGTACTTC
TRBV7-9,19,-,TRBJ1-2,-,CASSLSVSRGARRNYGYTF,TGTGCCAGCAGCTTATCCGTTTCGAGGGGAGCCAGGCGGAACTATGGCTACACCTTC
TRBV12-3/TRBV12-4,13,-,TRBJ2-7,TRBD1,CASSSSTGHEQYF,TGTGCCAGCAGTTCCTCGACAGGGCACGAGCAGTACTTC
TRBV5-1,15,-,TRBJ1-4,-,CASSSQGATNEKLFF,TGCGCCAGCAGCTCTCAGGGAGCAACTAATGAAAAACTGTTTTTT
TRBV29-1,15,-,TRBJ2-4,TRBD1,CSAGGQGLAKNIQYF,TGCAGCGCCGGCGGACAGGGGCTAGCCAAAAACATTCAGTACTTC
TRBV11-1,15,-,TRBJ2-5,TRBD2,CASSLVGGDQETQYF,TGTGCCAGCAGCTTAGTCGGGGGGGACCAAGAGACCCAGTACTTC
TRBV15,16,-,TRBJ2-7,-,CATSRDLGSSSYEQYF,TGTGCCACCAGCAGAGATCTAGGCAGTAGCTCCTACGAGCAGTACTTC
TRBV11-2,13,-,TRBJ1-5,-,CASSSYSNQPQHF,TGTGCCAGCAGCAGTTATAGCAATCAGCCCCAGCATTTT
TRBV2,13,-,TRBJ1-4,-,CASRGGRNEKLFF,TGTGCCAGCCGAGGGGGGAGGAATGAAAAACTGTTTTTT
TRBV3-1/TRBV3-2,15,-,TRBJ1-2,-,CASSQGPAANYGYTF,TGTGCCAGCAGCCAAGGGCCGGCAGCTAACTATGGCTACACCTTC
TRBV4-3,14,-,TRBJ1-1,-,CASSQARGYTEAFF,TGCGCCAGCAGCCAAGCGAGGGGATATACTGAAGCTTTCTTT
TRBV4-3,15,-,TRBJ1-4,-,CASSLLRDIAEKLFF,TGCGCCAGCAGCCTTCTCCGGGACATAGCTGAAAAACTGTTTTTT
TRBV15,16,-,TRBJ1-5,-,CATSRSQGYSNQPQHF,TGTGCCACCAGCAGATCTCAGGGTTATAGCAATCAGCCCCAGCATTTT
TRBV30,14,-,TRBJ1-1,-,CAWTPGLSNTEAFF,TGTGCCTGGACCCCAGGGTTGTCGAACACTGAAGCTTTCTTT
TRBV21-1,15,-,TRBJ2-3,-,CASSSRAIPPDTQYF,TGTGCCAGCAGCTCCCGGGCCATACCCCCAGATACGCAGTATTTT
TRBV7-8,16,-,TRBJ1-1,-,CASSPLVGGGNTEAFF,TGTGCCAGCAGCCCTCTCGTTGGGGGGGGGAACACTGAAGCTTTCTTT
TRBV29-1,13,-,TRBJ2-1,TRBD2,CSTLADGYNEQFF,TGCAGCACCCTAGCGGATGGCTACAATGAGCAGTTCTTC
TRBV9,14,-,TRBJ1-4,TRBD1,CASSVGQGVEKLFF,TGTGCCAGCAGCGTAGGACAGGGCGTTGAAAAACTGTTTTTT
TRBV19,18,few,TRBJ2-7,TRBD2,CASSPTSGGPRQGNEQYF,TGTGCCAGTAGCCCGACTAGCGGGGGGCCAAGGCAGGGGAACGAGCAGTACTTC
TRBV29-1,15,-,TRBJ2-2,TRBD2,CSVKLAGGRTGELFF,TGCAGCGTTAAACTAGCGGGGGGGCGCACCGGGGAGCTGTTTTTT
TRBV4-1,16,many,TRBJ2-5,TRBD2,CASSRGLAGDGGTQYF,TGCGCCAGCAGCCGGGGACTAGCGGGCGACGGAGGGACCCAGTACTTC
TRBV3-1/TRBV3-2,14,-,TRBJ2-2,-,CASSRDWNTGELFF,TGTGCCAGCAGCCGGGACTGGAACACCGGGGAGCTGTTTTTT
TRBV24-1,13,-,TRBJ2-5,-,CATSEADQETQYF,TGTGCCACCAGTGAGGCGGACCAAGAGACCCAGTACTTC
TRBV12-5,15,few,TRBJ2-7,TRBD1,CAIRQFRDRGYEQYF,TGTGCTATTAGACAGTTCCGGGACAGGGGCTACGAGCAGTACTTC
TRBV3-1/TRBV3-2,15,-,TRBJ2-7,-,CASSQYGVLAYEQYF,TGTGCCAGCAGCCAATATGGGGTATTGGCCTACGAGCAGTACTTC
TRBV24-1,14,-,TRBJ2-2,-,CATSATGNTGELFF,TGTGCCACCTCGGCGACAGGGAACACCGGGGAGCTGTTTTTT
TRBV25-1,17,-,TRBJ2-7,TRBD1,CASSEGTGGRDRDEQYF,TGTGCCAGCAGTGAAGGGACAGGGGGCCGAGACCGGGACGAGCAGTACTTC
TRBV13,17,-,TRBJ2-3,-,CASSFLRRGLTSDTQYF,TGTGCCAGCAGCTTTCTTCGGCGGGGGCTAACCTCAGATACGCAGTATTTT
TRBV25-1,15,-,TRBJ2-7,-,CASSGGPISIYEQYF,TGTGCCAGCAGTGGGGGGCCTATATCCATCTACGAGCAGTACTTC
TRBV7-2,15,-,TRBJ2-7,TRBD2,CASSLTSGGIYEQYF,TGTGCCAGCAGCCTCACTAGCGGAGGTATCTACGAGCAGTACTTC
TRBV2,19,-,TRBJ1-5,-,CASTPRANREKGVRQPQHF,TGTGCCAGCACTCCTCGGGCGAACAGGGAAAAGGGGGTACGGCAGCCCCAGCATTTT
TRBV29-1,14,-,TRBJ1-1,-,CSVEGQSGPLEAFF,TGCAGCGTTGAAGGTCAATCGGGACCTCTTGAAGCTTTCTTT